One sample yielded the 15 T cell receptor beta chains listed below, sequenced in a study of HIV-infected patients and healthy controls. The repertoire came from unfractionated whole blood and reflected all unsorted peripheral T cells. Alpha and beta constant-region primers primed reverse transcription of 400 to 500 ng RNA. Separate chain-specific third strand synthesis with multiplexing indices produced the alpha and beta libraries. TCRdb passed the 5' RACE reads through MiXCR, listing each CDR3 protein once. The sample gives roughly 16,000 distinct CDR3 sequences, 4.5% to 7% of which show up once; over 1.5% is in the top ten. The sequencing input was blood. These receptors came from an adult in good health.

Ten or more counts support this clonotype. The V and J genes are TRBV5-1 and TRBJ1-1, with TRBD1 matching 7 bases. Germline V gene lookup returns CDR1 SGHRS and CDR2 YFSETQ. With 4 bases clipped from V and 4 bases from J, the junction kept 13 bases outside the gene matches. This CDR3 spans 16 amino acids. CDR3 nucleotide sequence: TGCGCCAGCAGCCCCATCGTGGCAGGGGGAGGCACTGAAGCTTTCTTT. As protein: CASSPIVAGGGTEAFF.

This clonotype appeared a few times. For the CDR3, the DNA is TGTGCCAGCAGTCCACCTGCGTCAAGGGGACAGGGGAACCACACAGATACGCAGTATTTT. Its protein is CASSPPASRGQGNHTDTQYF. This chain uses TRBV6-9 with TRBJ2-3; 10 bases map to TRBD1. Germline trimming cut 5 bases from V and 2 bases from J; bases unmatched to any gene: 19. Per germline, CDR1 MNHGY and CDR2 SVAAGI. This CDR3 is 20 amino acids long.

This clonotype has ten or more counts. This rearrangement joins TRBV6-6 to TRBJ2-7, with D hard to call. The germline V gene has CDR1 MNHNY and CDR2 SVGAGI (reference sequence). There are 15 residues in the CDR3. V lost 2 bases and J 2 bases, leaving 13 bases between the germline ends. The chain's CDR3 is CASSYGATAAYEQYF. The CDR3 nucleotides read TGTGCCAGCAGTTACGGAGCAACAGCAGCCTACGAGCAGTACTTC.

This clonotype has ten or more counts. CDR3 protein: CASSQESGEGNQPQHF. The CDR3 DNA is TGTGCCAGCAGCCAAGAGTCCGGGGAGGGCAATCAGCCCCAGCATTTT. The chain links TRBV4-2 to TRBJ1-5, with unresolved D. Germline CDR1 is LGHNA and CDR2 is YNFKEQ. The CDR3 is 16 amino acids. V lost 0 bases and J 2 bases, leaving 11 bases between the germline ends.

This clonotype was observed at least ten times. This chain connects TRBV6-2 or TRBV6-3 to TRBJ2-7; D call uncertain. The CDR3 length is 11 residues. Germline V gene sequence: CDR1 MNHEY, CDR2 SVGEGT. V was pared by 7 bases and J by 9 bases, with 13 bases between. This chain's CDR3 is CASTGLGLQYF. The CDR3 DNA follows: TGTGCCAGCACCGGCCTAGGGTTGCAGTACTTC.

By share, this clonotype counts as medium-sized. V usage is TRBV7-9 and J usage is TRBJ2-3, with 7 bases aligning to TRBD2. J lost 0 bases, V lost 1 base, and 7 bases had no gene match. The CDR3 loop spans 17 amino acids. Germline values: CDR1 SEHNR, CDR2 FQNEAQ (reference sequence). Here the CDR3 reads CASSLGSSSGSTDTQYF. CDR3 sequence (DNA): TGTGCCAGCAGCTTAGGGTCGTCTAGCGGTAGCACAGATACGCAGTATTTT.

Many counts were recorded for this clonotype. The chain couples TRBV14 to TRBJ2-7, with 10 nucleotides matching TRBD2. Germline assignment: CDR1 SGHDN and CDR2 FVKESK. V lost 10 bases, J lost 4 bases, and 7 bases stayed unmatched. CDR3 size: 13 residues. The chain's CDR3 is CATFSGGQYEQYF. The DNA of the CDR3 is TGTGCCACCTTTAGCGGGGGGCAGTACGAGCAGTACTTC.

This clonotype was counted many times. V usage is TRBV11-2 and J usage is TRBJ1-6, with D unresolved. Per germline, CDR1 SGHAT and CDR2 FQNNGV. This CDR3 is 14 amino acids long. Trimming removed 0 bases from V and 6 bases from J, with 6 bases in between. The CDR3 bases are TGTGCCAGCAGCTTAGATGTTGCTAATTCACCCCTCCACTTT. Translated: CASSLDVANSPLHF.

Ten or more counts support this clonotype. This chain uses TRBV20-1 with TRBJ2-1, with TRBD2 matching over 15 bases. From germline, CDR1 is DFQATT and CDR2 SNEGSKA (reference sequence). J gave up 0 bases and V 1 base, and 10 bases lay outside the gene matches. The CDR3 loop spans 20 amino acids. The CDR3 DNA is TGCAGTGCTAGAGGAGAGGGACTAGCGGGGGGAAAATTCTCCTACAATGAGCAGTTCTTC. Amino acid sequence: CSARGEGLAGGKFSYNEQFF.

This clonotype was counted many times. The gene calls are TRBV7-2 and TRBJ1-2, with D unclear. CDR1 and CDR2 (germline): SGHTA, FQGNSA. This CDR3 is built from 15 residues. Trimming stripped 1 base from V and 4 bases from J, with 13 bases between. Here the CDR3 DNA reads TGTGCCAGCAGCTTAGGCTCGGCAGAGGGCTATGGCTACACCTTC. As protein: CASSLGSAEGYGYTF.

This clonotype was counted many times. This rearrangement joins TRBV7-2 to TRBJ1-2; D may be TRBD1 (5 bases). Trimming pared 8 bases from V and 0 bases from J, leaving 13 bases between. The CDR3 consists of 14 residues. Germline loops: CDR1 SGHTA, CDR2 FQGNSA. In nucleotides, the CDR3 is TGTGCCAGCGGATTGGGACGGTCTAACTATGGCTACACCTTC. Encoded protein: CASGLGRSNYGYTF.

This clonotype came up many times. This sequence joins TRBV7-3 and TRBJ2-1, with D possibly matching TRBD2 (7 bases). The CDR3 loop spans 15 amino acids. Trimming removed 3 bases at V and 3 bases at J, with 12 bases between. Germline V lookup: CDR1 SGHTA, CDR2 FQGTGA. CDR3 bases: TGTGCCAGCAGCTTTAGGGGGGGGCACTACAATGAGCAGTTCTTC. This translates into CASSFRGGHYNEQFF. Full variable domain (missing parts from reference TRBV7-3 and TRBJ2-1): GAGVSQTPSNKVTEKGKYVELRCDPISGHTALYWYRQSLGQGPEFLIYFQGTGAADDSGLPNDRFFAVRPEGSVSTLKIQRTERGDSAVYLCASSFRGGHYNEQFFGPGTRLTVL.

This clonotype came up many times. The V and J genes are TRBV28 and TRBJ1-5; D not resolved. CDR3 length: 13 amino acids. CDR1 is MDHEN and CDR2 is SYDVKM in the germline V gene. Deletions cut 1 base from V and 9 bases from J, with 10 bases between. CDR3 DNA: TGTGCCAGCAGTTTATCCCCCCCGGGGCCCCAGCATTTT. Translating gives CASSLSPPGPQHF.

The chain links TRBV5-1 to TRBJ1-3; D is ambiguous. CDR3 size: 12 residues. CDR1 and CDR2 (germline): SGHRS, YFSETQ. Trimming took 4 bases from V and 6 from J, leaving 8 bases between them. CDR3 coding DNA: TGCGCCAGCAGCCAGGACCTAAACACCATATATTTT. It codes for CASSQDLNTIYF.

This clonotype qualifies as medium-sized. The CDR3 bases are TGTGCCAGTAGAGAATCGCGGATTGCCACTGAAGCTTTCTTT. Protein sequence: CASRESRIATEAFF. The chain carries TRBV2 and TRBJ1-1; D is undetermined. Trimming stripped 9 bases from V and 4 bases from J, with 18 bases between. The CDR3 runs 14 residues. Germline assignment: CDR1 SNHLY and CDR2 FYNNEI.